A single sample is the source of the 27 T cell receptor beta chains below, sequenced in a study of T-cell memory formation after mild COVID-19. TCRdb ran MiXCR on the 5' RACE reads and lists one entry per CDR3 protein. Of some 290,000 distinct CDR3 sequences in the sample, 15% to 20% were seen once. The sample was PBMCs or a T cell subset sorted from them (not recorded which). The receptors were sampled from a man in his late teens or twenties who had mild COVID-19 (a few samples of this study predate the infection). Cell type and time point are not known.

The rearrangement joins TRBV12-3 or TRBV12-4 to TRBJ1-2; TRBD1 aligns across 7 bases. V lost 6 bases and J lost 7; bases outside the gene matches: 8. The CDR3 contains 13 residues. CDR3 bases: TGTGCCAGCAGCGCACAGGGGTCAGGTGGCTACACCTTC. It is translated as CASSAQGSGGYTF.

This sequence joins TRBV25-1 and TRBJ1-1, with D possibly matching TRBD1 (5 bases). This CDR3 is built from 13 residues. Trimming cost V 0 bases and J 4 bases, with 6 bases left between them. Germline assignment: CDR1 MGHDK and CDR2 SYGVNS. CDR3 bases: TGTGCCAGCAGTGAATATGGGGGCACTGAAGCTTTCTTT. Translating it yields CASSEYGGTEAFF.

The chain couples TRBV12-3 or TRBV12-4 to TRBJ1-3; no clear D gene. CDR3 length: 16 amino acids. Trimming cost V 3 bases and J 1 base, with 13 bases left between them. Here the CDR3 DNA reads TGTGCCAGCAGTTTGGTTGGCCGGCATTCTGGAAACACCATATATTTT. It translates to CASSLVGRHSGNTIYF.

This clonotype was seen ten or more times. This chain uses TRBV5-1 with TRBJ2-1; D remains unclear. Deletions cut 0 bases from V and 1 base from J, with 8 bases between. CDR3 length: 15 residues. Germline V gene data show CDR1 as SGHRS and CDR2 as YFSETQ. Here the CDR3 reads CASSLAEFSYNEQFF. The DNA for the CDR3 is TGCGCCAGCAGCTTGGCGGAATTTTCCTACAATGAGCAGTTCTTC.

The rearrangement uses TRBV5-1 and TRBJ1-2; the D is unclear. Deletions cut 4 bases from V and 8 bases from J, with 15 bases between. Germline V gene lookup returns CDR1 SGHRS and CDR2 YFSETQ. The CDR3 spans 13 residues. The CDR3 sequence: CASSPGQAEGYTF. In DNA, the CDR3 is TGCGCCAGCAGCCCTGGCCAGGCGGAGGGCTACACCTTC.

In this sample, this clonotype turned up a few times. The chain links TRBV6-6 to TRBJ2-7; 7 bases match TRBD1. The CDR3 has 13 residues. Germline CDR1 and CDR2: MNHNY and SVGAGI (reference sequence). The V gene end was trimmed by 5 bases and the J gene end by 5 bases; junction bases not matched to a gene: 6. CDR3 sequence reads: CASSTLTGNEQYV. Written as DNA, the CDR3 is TGTGCCAGCAGTACCCTGACAGGGAACGAGCAGTACGTC.

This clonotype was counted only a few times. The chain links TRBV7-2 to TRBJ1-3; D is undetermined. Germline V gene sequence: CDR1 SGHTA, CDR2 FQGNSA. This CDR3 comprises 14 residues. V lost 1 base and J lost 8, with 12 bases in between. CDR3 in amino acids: CASSLVRREDTIYF. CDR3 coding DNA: TGTGCCAGCAGCTTAGTTCGTCGGGAGGACACCATATATTTT.

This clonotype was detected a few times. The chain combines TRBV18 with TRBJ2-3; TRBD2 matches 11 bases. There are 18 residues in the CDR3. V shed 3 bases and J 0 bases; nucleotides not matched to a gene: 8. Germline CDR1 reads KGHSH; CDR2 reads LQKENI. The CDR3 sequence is CASSPTSGGYVSTDTQYF. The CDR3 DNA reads TGTGCCAGCTCACCTACTAGCGGGGGATATGTTAGCACAGATACGCAGTATTTT.

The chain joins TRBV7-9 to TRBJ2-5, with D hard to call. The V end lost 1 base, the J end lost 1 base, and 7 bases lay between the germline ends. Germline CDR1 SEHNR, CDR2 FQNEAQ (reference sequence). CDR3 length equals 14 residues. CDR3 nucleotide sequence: TGTGCCAGCAGCTTAGTGCGGAGCCAAGAGACCCAGTACTTC. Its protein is CASSLVRSQETQYF.

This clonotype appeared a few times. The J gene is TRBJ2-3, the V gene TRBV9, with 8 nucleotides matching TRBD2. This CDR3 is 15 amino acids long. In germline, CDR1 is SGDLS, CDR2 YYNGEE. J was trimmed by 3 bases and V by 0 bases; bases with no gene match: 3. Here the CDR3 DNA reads TGTGCCAGCAGCGTAGATCAGCGGGGGACAGATACGCAGTATTTT. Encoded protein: CASSVDQRGTDTQYF.

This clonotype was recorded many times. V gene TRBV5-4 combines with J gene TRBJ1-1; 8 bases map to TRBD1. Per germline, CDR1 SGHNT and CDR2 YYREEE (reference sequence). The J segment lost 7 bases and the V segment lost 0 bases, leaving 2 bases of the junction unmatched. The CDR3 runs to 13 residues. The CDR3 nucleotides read TGTGCCAGCAGCTTGGGTGGGACAGGTGAAGCTTTCTTT. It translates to CASSLGGTGEAFF.

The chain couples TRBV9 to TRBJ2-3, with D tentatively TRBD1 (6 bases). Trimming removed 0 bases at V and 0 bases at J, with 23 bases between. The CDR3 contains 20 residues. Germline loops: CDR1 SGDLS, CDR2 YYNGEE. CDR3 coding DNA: TGTGCCAGCAGCGTAGCTGTGGGGGACACCTCACCCCGAAGCACAGATACGCAGTATTTT. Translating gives CASSVAVGDTSPRSTDTQYF.

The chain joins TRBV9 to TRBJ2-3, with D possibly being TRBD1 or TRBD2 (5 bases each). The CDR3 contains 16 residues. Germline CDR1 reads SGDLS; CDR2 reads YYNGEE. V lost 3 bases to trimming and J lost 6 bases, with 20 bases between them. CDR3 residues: CASSASHPGRGDTQYF. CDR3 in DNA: TGTGCCAGCAGCGCCTCACATCCGGGACGCGGGGATACGCAGTATTTT.

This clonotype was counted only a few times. The CDR3 DNA sequence: TGTGCCAGCTCCTTACGGGGCGGGGCGATCACAGATACGCAGTATTTT. Translation gives CASSLRGGAITDTQYF. The V and J genes are TRBV7-3 and TRBJ2-3, with D perhaps matching TRBD2 (6 bases). The V end lost 8 bases, the J end lost 2 bases, and 20 bases lay between the germline ends. CDR1 is SGHTA, CDR2 FQGTGA, per germline. The CDR3 spans 16 residues.

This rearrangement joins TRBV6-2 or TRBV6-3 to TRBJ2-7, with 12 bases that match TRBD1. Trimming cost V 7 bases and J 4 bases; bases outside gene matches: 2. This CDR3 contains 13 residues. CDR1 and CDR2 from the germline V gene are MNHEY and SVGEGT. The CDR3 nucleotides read TGTGCCAGCAAGGGACAGGGGGCGTACGAGCAGTACGTC. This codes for CASKGQGAYEQYV.

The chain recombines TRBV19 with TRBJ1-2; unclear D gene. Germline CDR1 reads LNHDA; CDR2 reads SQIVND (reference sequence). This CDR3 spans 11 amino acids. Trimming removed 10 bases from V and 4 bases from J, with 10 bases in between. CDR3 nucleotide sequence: TGTGCCACCGCGGGGAGCTATGGCTACACCTTC. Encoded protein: CATAGSYGYTF.

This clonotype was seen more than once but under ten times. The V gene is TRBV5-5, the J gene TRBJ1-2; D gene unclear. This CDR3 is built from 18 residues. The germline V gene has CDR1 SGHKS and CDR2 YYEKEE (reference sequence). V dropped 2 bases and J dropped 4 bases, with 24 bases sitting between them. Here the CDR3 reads CASSFQLTPGVRSYGYTF. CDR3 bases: TGTGCCAGCAGCTTCCAACTTACCCCTGGGGTCCGTAGCTATGGCTACACCTTC.

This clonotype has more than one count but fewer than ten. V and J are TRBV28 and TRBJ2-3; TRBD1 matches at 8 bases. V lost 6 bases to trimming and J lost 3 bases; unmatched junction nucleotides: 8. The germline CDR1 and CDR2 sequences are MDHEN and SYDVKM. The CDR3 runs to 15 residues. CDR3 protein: CASSTTGGRTDTQYF. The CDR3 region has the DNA TGTGCCAGCAGCACTACAGGGGGACGAACAGATACGCAGTATTTT.

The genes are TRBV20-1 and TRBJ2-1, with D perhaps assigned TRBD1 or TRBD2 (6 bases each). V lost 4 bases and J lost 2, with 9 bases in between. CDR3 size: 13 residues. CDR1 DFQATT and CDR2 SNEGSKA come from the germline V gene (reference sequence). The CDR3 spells CSAMGGAYNEQFF. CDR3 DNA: TGCAGTGCTATGGGGGGCGCCTACAATGAGCAGTTCTTC.

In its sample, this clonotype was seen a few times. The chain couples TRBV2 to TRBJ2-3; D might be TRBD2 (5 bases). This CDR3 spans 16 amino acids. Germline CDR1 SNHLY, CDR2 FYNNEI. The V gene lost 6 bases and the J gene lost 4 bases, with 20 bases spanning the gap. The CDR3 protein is CASSRTDFRLADTQYF. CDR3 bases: TGTGCCAGCAGCCGGACGGACTTCCGTTTGGCAGATACGCAGTATTTT.

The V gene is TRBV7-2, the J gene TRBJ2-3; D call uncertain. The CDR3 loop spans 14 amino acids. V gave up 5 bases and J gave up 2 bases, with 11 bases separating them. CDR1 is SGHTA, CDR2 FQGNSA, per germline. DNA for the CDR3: TGTGCCAGCAGCCGGTGGGAAGCCACAGATACGCAGTATTTT. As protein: CASSRWEATDTQYF.

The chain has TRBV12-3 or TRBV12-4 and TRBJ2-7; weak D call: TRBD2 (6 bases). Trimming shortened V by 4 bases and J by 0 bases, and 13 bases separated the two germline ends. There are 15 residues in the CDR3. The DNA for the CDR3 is TGTGCCAGCAGTTCCTCCGGGACTCACTCCTACGAGCAGTACTTC. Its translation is CASSSSGTHSYEQYF.

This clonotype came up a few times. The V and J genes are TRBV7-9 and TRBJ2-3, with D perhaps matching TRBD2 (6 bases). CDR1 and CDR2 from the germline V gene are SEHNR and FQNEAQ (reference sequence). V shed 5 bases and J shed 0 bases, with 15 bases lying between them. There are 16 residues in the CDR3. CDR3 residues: CASSLLIAASTDTQYF. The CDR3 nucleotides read TGTGCCAGCAGCCTTCTTATAGCGGCTAGCACAGATACGCAGTATTTT.

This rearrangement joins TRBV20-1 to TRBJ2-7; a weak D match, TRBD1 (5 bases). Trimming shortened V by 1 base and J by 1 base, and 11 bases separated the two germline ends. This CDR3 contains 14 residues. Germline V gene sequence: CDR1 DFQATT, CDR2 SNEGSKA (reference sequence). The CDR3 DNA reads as TGCAGTGCTAGAGCCACAGGAAGATCCTACGAGCAGTACTTC. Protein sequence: CSARATGRSYEQYF.

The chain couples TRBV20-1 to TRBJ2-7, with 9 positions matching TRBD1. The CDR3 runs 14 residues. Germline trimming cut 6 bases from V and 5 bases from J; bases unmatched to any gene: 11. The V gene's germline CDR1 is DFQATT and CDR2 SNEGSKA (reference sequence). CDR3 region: CSAHITGTGNEQYV. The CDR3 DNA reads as TGCAGTGCACATATAACCGGGACAGGGAACGAGCAGTACGTC.

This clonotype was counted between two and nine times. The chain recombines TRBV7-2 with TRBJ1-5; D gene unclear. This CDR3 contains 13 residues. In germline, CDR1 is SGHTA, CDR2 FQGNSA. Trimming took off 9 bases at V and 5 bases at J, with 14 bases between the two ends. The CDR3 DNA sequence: TGTGCCAGTGGTGAGAGGGTGCATCAGCCCCAGCATTTT. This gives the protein CASGERVHQPQHF.

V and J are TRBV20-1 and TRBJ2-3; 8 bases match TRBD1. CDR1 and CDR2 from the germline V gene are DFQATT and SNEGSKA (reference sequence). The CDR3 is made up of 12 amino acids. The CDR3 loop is CSKTGATDTQYF. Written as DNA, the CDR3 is TGCAGCAAGACAGGGGCTACAGATACGCAGTATTTT.